Following are 25 T cell receptor beta chains from one sample sequenced in a study of T cells of healthy individuals. TCRdb recomputed calls from the 5' RACE reads with MiXCR, one row per CDR3 protein. This sample yields about 96,000 distinct CDR3 sequences, of which approximately 15% are seen a single time; 6.2% belongs to the top ten. These receptors all stem from a human donor in good health.

This clonotype was counted between two and nine times. J is TRBJ1-4 and V is TRBV29-1, with 9 bases fitting TRBD1. The CDR3 has 15 amino acids. Germline V gives CDR1 SQVTM, CDR2 ANQGSEA. The V gene end was trimmed by 1 base and the J gene end by 7 bases; junction bases not matched to a gene: 7. The CDR3, as DNA: TGCAGCGTTGAAGTTCAGGACAGGGGTTTTGAAAAACTGTTTTTT. Translating gives CSVEVQDRGFEKLFF.

This clonotype was seen ten or more times. This chain uses TRBV7-8 with TRBJ1-4; D remains ambiguous. V was shortened by 5 bases and J by 0 bases, with 7 bases between the two germline ends. The CDR3 sequence is 14 residues long. Germline CDR1 SGHVS, CDR2 FQNEAQ. CDR3 region: CASSRSTTNEKLFF. The DNA for the CDR3 is TGTGCCAGCAGCCGGTCTACAACTAATGAAAAACTGTTTTTT.

The sample holds many counts of this clonotype. The rearrangement links TRBV12-2 to TRBJ2-7; TRBD2 is the table's D call, not checked against the DNA. TRBV12-2 is reported as a pseudogene. This CDR3 spans 15 amino acids. The CDR3 region has the DNA TGTGCAAGCGATCCACAAGCGGGGGGGGATTACGAGCAGTACTTC. Residues: CASDPQAGGDYEQYF.

This clonotype was picked up many times. The V gene is TRBV3-1, the J gene TRBJ1-5; D might be TRBD1 (5 bases). With 0 bases removed from V and 5 bases from J, the gap between germline ends came to 11 bases. CDR3 length: 15 amino acids. CDR1 is LGHDT, CDR2 YNNKEL, per germline (reference sequence). The CDR3, as DNA: TGTGCCAGCAGCCAAGATTCGGGGCCGGATCAGCCCCAGCATTTT. It specifies CASSQDSGPDQPQHF.

In its sample, this clonotype was seen a few times. V gene TRBV5-6 combines with J gene TRBJ1-2; no clear D. Germline CDR1 and CDR2: SGHDT and YYEEEE. The CDR3 runs 13 residues. Trimming left V 0 bases short and J 10 bases short, with 13 bases between. The CDR3 DNA reads as TGTGCCAGCAGCTTGGCCTTCGGCTCTGCCTACACCTTC. It is translated as CASSLAFGSAYTF.

In its sample, this clonotype was seen a few times. The rearrangement uses TRBV20-1 and TRBJ1-5, with TRBD1 as a possible D gene (5 bases). V was pared by 3 bases and J by 0 bases, with 18 bases between. Germline lookup yields CDR1 DFQATT and CDR2 SNEGSKA (reference sequence). The CDR3 length is 17 residues. As DNA, the CDR3 is TGCAGTGCTAGTTCCTCCGGGGGGTCATATAGCAATCAGCCCCAGCATTTT. It is translated as CSASSSGGSYSNQPQHF.

This chain joins TRBV10-3 and TRBJ1-4; 8 bases line up with TRBD1. This CDR3 contains 14 residues. V lost 2 bases and J lost 8; bases outside the gene matches: 4. Germline V gene lookup returns CDR1 ENHRY and CDR2 SYGVKD. CDR3 nucleotide sequence: TGTGCCATCAGTGAGGGACAGGGAGGAGAAAAACTGTTTTTT. Translating it yields CAISEGQGGEKLFF.

The V call is TRBV6-2 or TRBV6-3, the J call TRBJ2-7; D is undetermined. The V end was cut by 5 bases, the J end by 3 bases, with 17 bases between. Germline CDR1 reads MNHEY; CDR2 reads SVGEGT. The CDR3 has 15 amino acids. DNA of the CDR3: TGTGCCAGCAGTCGCACCCTCTTGGGTGGCTACGAGCAGTACTTC. Translation: CASSRTLLGGYEQYF.

The V call is TRBV21-1, the J call TRBJ1-6; the DNA was not compared with TRBD1, the D call given in the table. TRBV21-1 is designated a pseudogene. This CDR3 is 21 amino acids long. The CDR3 region is CASSKEETGALCPTYNSPLHF. The CDR3 DNA sequence: TGTGCCAGCAGCAAAGAGGAGACAGGGGCCCTATGCCCCACCTATAATTCACCCCTCCACTTT.

This clonotype was recorded many times. V and J are TRBV9 and TRBJ2-1; D call uncertain. CDR3 length: 11 residues. Trimming took 3 bases from V and 6 from J, leaving 4 bases between them. Germline loops: CDR1 SGDLS, CDR2 YYNGEE. Here the CDR3 reads CASSASNEQFF. The CDR3 DNA reads TGTGCCAGCAGCGCCAGCAATGAGCAGTTCTTC.

This clonotype occurred many times. The V and J genes are TRBV6-2 or TRBV6-3 and TRBJ2-1, with no clear D. The V end was cut by 7 bases, the J end by 0 bases, with 13 bases between. From germline, CDR1 is MNHEY and CDR2 SVGEGT. The CDR3 has 15 amino acids. CDR3 in amino acids: CASTMMDSSYNEQFF. DNA of the CDR3: TGTGCCAGCACCATGATGGATAGCTCCTACAATGAGCAGTTCTTC.

This clonotype appeared a few times. The CDR3 loop is CASSLGGFSGANVLTF. CDR3 in DNA: TGTGCCAGCAGCTTAGGTGGTTTCTCTGGGGCCAACGTCCTGACTTTC. The V call is TRBV7-3, the J call TRBJ2-6, with D unresolved. V lost 2 bases to trimming and J lost 0 bases, with 8 bases between them. The germline V gene encodes CDR1 SGHTA and CDR2 FQGTGA. The CDR3 has 16 amino acids.

This clonotype has a count of ten or more. V usage is TRBV2 and J usage is TRBJ2-7; D possibly corresponds to TRBD2 (5 bases). Germline V gene lookup returns CDR1 SNHLY and CDR2 FYNNEI. V dropped 7 bases and J dropped 7 bases, with 14 bases sitting between them. The CDR3 extends over 12 amino acids. For the CDR3, the DNA is TGTGCCAGCACTCAAGGAGGTGGGGAGCAGTACTTC. Translation: CASTQGGGEQYF.

The V call is TRBV7-2, the J call TRBJ1-2; 11 nucleotides match TRBD1. The germline V gene encodes CDR1 SGHTA and CDR2 FQGNSA. This CDR3 is built from 15 residues. V shed 2 bases and J 9 bases; nucleotides not matched to a gene: 8. DNA of the CDR3: TGTGCCAGCAGCTTAATTGGACAGGGGGCGCAAAGCTACACCTTC. Protein: CASSLIGQGAQSYTF.

This clonotype was picked up many times. This rearrangement joins TRBV12-3 or TRBV12-4 to TRBJ1-5; D gene unclear. This CDR3 has 14 amino acids. V was trimmed by 5 bases and J by 10 bases, leaving 18 bases between them. The CDR3 nucleotides are TGTGCCAGCAGTCTCCGGACGGGGTCGGTTCCCCAGCATTTT. Translated: CASSLRTGSVPQHF.

The genes are TRBV5-1 and TRBJ1-1; D perhaps matches TRBD1 (6 bases). Germline V gives CDR1 SGHRS, CDR2 YFSETQ. Trimming removed 5 bases at V and 4 bases at J, with 15 bases between. The CDR3 consists of 14 residues. The CDR3 is CASSRGARGTEAFF. CDR3 in DNA: TGCGCCAGCAGTCGGGGGGCGCGCGGCACTGAAGCTTTCTTT.

The chain couples TRBV27 to TRBJ2-6, with TRBD2 as a possible D gene (5 bases). V lost 5 bases and J 0 bases, leaving 11 bases between the germline ends. Germline values: CDR1 MNHEY, CDR2 SMNVEV (reference sequence). This CDR3 is built from 16 residues. The CDR3 coding sequence is TGTGCCAGCAGTCTCGCTCGGGGCTCTGGGGCCAACGTCCTGACTTTC. Translating it yields CASSLARGSGANVLTF.

This clonotype was detected only a few times. The chain recombines TRBV20-1 with TRBJ2-7, with 9 positions matching TRBD1. Germline loops: CDR1 DFQATT, CDR2 SNEGSKA (reference sequence). V was clipped by 1 base and J by 1 base; unmatched bases: 8. The CDR3 runs to 16 residues. In DNA, the CDR3 is TGCAGTGCTAGAGGGCTAGACAGGGGGGAATCCTACGAGCAGTACTTC. Its translation: CSARGLDRGESYEQYF.

This clonotype came up many times. This chain connects TRBV20-1 to TRBJ1-5, with 8 bases matching TRBD1. Losses at the gene ends were 7 bases for V and 2 bases for J; bases not matched to a gene: 7. Germline values: CDR1 DFQATT, CDR2 SNEGSKA (reference sequence). This CDR3 region has 14 residues. CDR3 coding DNA: TGCAGTGTTAACAGGGGGAGGGGCAATCAGCCCCAGCATTTT. It codes for CSVNRGRGNQPQHF.

The V call is TRBV5-4, the J call TRBJ2-1, with 8 nucleotides matching TRBD2. Germline assignment: CDR1 SGHNT and CDR2 YYREEE (reference sequence). The CDR3 contains 16 residues. V lost 4 bases to trimming and J lost 2 bases; unmatched junction nucleotides: 8. CDR3 protein: CASSPSGGEAYNEQFF. The CDR3 DNA reads as TGTGCCAGCAGCCCGTCGGGAGGGGAGGCCTACAATGAGCAGTTCTTC.

This CDR3 reads CASRPRPGPNTGELFF. In nucleotides, the CDR3 is TGTGCCAGCAGACCAAGGCCAGGGCCGAACACCGGGGAGCTGTTTTTT. The chain recombines TRBV6-5 with TRBJ2-2; D may be TRBD1 (5 bases). CDR3 length: 16 amino acids. Trimming left V 6 bases short and J 0 bases short, with 14 bases between. Germline V gene lookup returns CDR1 MNHEY and CDR2 SVGAGI.

This clonotype was seen repeatedly, ten times or more. This rearrangement joins TRBV4-1 to TRBJ2-5; the D is unclear. The germline V gene encodes CDR1 MGHRA and CDR2 YSYEKL. The V gene lost 0 bases and the J gene lost 12 bases, with 14 bases spanning the gap. The CDR3 is 13 amino acids. The CDR3 bases are TGCGCCAGCAGCCAAGATGTTCTGGGTACCGAGTACTTC. This encodes CASSQDVLGTEYF.

Only a few counts were recorded for this clonotype. The chain couples TRBV27 to TRBJ1-1; D gene ambiguous. This CDR3 is built from 15 residues. Germline loops: CDR1 MNHEY, CDR2 SMNVEV (reference sequence). V lost 2 bases and J lost 4, with 14 bases in between. Here the CDR3 reads CASSLRSQVGTEAFF. The CDR3 bases are TGTGCCAGCAGTTTACGGTCCCAGGTAGGCACTGAAGCTTTCTTT.

V is TRBV2 and J is TRBJ2-5; 9 nucleotides line up with TRBD1. Germline loops: CDR1 SNHLY, CDR2 FYNNEI. The CDR3 contains 14 residues. The junction had 5 bases not matched to a gene; V was cut back by 6 bases and J by 3 bases. The CDR3 nucleotides are TGTGCCAGCAGAGCCGGGACAGGGAAAGAGACCCAGTACTTC. Translating it yields CASRAGTGKETQYF.

Ten or more counts support this clonotype. The gene calls are TRBV19 and TRBJ1-4; tentative D call: TRBD1 (5 bases). CDR1 is LNHDA and CDR2 is SQIVND in the germline V gene (reference sequence). V lost 6 bases and J lost 5, with 13 bases in between. The CDR3 runs to 14 residues. CDR3 amino acids: CASRITGDNEKLFF. In DNA, the CDR3 is TGTGCCAGTAGGATTACAGGAGACAATGAAAAACTGTTTTTT. The full variable domain, rest sourced from reference TRBV19 and TRBJ1-4, is DGGITQSPKYLFRKEGQNVTLSCEQNLNHDAMYWYRQDPGQGLRLIYYSQIVNDFQKGDIAEGYSVSREKKESFPLTVTSAQKNPTAFYLCASRITGDNEKLFFGSGTQLSVL.